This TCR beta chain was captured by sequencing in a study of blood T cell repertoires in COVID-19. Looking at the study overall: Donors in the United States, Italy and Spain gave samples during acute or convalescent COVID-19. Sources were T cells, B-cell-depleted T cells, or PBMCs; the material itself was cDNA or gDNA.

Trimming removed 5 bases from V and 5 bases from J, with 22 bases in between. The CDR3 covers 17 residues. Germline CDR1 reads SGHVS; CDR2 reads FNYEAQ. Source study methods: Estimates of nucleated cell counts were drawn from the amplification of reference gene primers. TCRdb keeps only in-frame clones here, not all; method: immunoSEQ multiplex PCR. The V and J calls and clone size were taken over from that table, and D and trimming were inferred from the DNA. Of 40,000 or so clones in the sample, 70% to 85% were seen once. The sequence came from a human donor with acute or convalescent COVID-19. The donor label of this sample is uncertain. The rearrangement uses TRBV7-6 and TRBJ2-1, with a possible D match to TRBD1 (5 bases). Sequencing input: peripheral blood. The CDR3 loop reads CASSLSPPRTPNNEQFF. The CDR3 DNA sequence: TGTGCCAGCAGCCTATCCCCCCCGAGGACACCGAACAATGAGCAGTTCTTC.